The 10 T cell receptor beta chains reported below all come from one sample, sequenced in a study of CD8+ T cells in alopecia areata. Regarding treatment: oral pan-JAK inhibitor, 5-10 mg twice daily. After isolation, RNA underwent reverse transcription to generate cDNA as the sequencing template. The repertoire was sequenced with immunoSEQ multiplex PCR; TCRdb's copy has only in-frame clones and lacks some. Of some 120,000 clones listed, 61% are singletons. The specimen was CD4+ T cells sorted from blood, collected at week 4, from a patient treated with tofacitinib. The receptor set was obtained from a human donor with alopecia areata.

This clone was observed a handful of times. The rearrangement links TRBV29-1 to TRBJ1-1; TRBD1 is a possible D gene (6 bases). The CDR3 consists of 14 residues. Trimming cost V 4 bases and J 5 bases, with 17 bases left between them. Germline V lookup: CDR1 SQVTM, CDR2 ANQGSEA. CDR3 in DNA: TGCAGCGTTGGGGCAGGGGCGGGGAGGACTGAAGCTTTCTTT. Its translation: CSVGAGAGRTEAFF.

This sequence joins TRBV30 and TRBJ2-7; 8 nucleotides match TRBD1. The V gene's germline CDR1 is GTSNPN and CDR2 SVGIG (reference sequence). Losses at the gene ends were 5 bases for V and 4 bases for J; bases not matched to a gene: 13. CDR3 length equals 15 residues. The DNA of the CDR3 is TGTGCCTGGGATAAAGACAGGGGACGGGGGTACGAGCAGTACTTC. The encoded protein is CAWDKDRGRGYEQYF.

In this sample, this clone turned up a few times. J is TRBJ2-1 and V is TRBV15, with TRBD2 matching over 10 bases. The CDR3 is 15 residues long. The junction had 4 bases not matched to a gene; V was cut back by 0 bases and J by 8 bases. Looked up from germline, CDR1 is LNHNV and CDR2 is YYDKDF (reference sequence). CDR3: CATSRDPSGGYEQFF. The CDR3 DNA is TGTGCCACCAGCAGAGATCCTAGCGGGGGCTATGAGCAGTTCTTC.

V usage is TRBV23-1 and J usage is TRBJ1-2; D not resolved. TRBV23-1 is designated an ORF whose function remains uncertain. The V end was cut by 3 bases, the J end by 3 bases, with 5 bases between. The CDR3 loop spans 12 amino acids. CDR3 DNA sequence: TGCGCCAGCAGTCATCTCGACTATGGCTACACCTTC. Protein sequence: CASSHLDYGYTF.

The chain links TRBV10-3 to TRBJ1-1; D unclear. Germline loops: CDR1 ENHRY, CDR2 SYGVKD. V was cut by 5 bases and J by 6 bases, with 10 bases left in between. The CDR3 runs to 12 residues. CDR3 sequence (DNA): TGTGCCATCAGTCCGGGCGGGGCTGAAGCTTTCTTT. It yields the protein CAISPGGAEAFF.

This chain links TRBV7-9 with TRBJ2-7; D possibly corresponds to TRBD2 (6 bases). The germline V and J ends were trimmed by 6 bases and 0 bases, with 12 bases remaining between them. The CDR3 length is 14 residues. Germline CDR1 SEHNR, CDR2 FQNEAQ (reference sequence). The CDR3 sequence: CASSRDSNSYEQYF. CDR3 nucleotide sequence: TGTGCCAGCAGTCGGGACTCAAACTCCTACGAGCAGTACTTC.

This sequence joins TRBV29-1 and TRBJ1-2; 7 nucleotides match TRBD1. This CDR3 region has 12 residues. Germline-derived CDR1 and CDR2 are SQVTM and ANQGSEA. V gave up 7 bases and J gave up 3 bases; unmatched junction bases: 5. CDR3 DNA: TGCAGCGGCAAAACAGGGGACTATGGCTACACCTTC. This encodes CSGKTGDYGYTF.

The chain links TRBV6-1 to TRBJ2-7; 10 bases are a match to TRBD1. The CDR3 sequence is 15 residues long. The V gene's germline CDR1 is MNHNS and CDR2 SASEGT. The ends lost 4 bases at V and 3 bases at J; junction bases unmatched: 6. The CDR3 loop is CASSARTGGIYEQYF. For the CDR3, the DNA is TGTGCCAGCAGTGCGCGGACAGGGGGTATCTACGAGCAGTACTTC.

This chain connects TRBV10-3 to TRBJ1-5; possibly TRBD1 for D (5 bases). Per the germline V gene, CDR1 is ENHRY and CDR2 is SYGVKD. CDR3 length: 14 residues. The ends were cut back, 3 bases at V and 2 bases at J, with 8 bases in the middle. The DNA for the CDR3 is TGTGCCATCAGTGAACTAGGGGGCAATCAGCCCCAGCATTTT. This gives the protein CAISELGGNQPQHF.

V and J are TRBV29-1 and TRBJ1-2, with 9 bases identical to TRBD1. The germline CDR1 and CDR2 sequences are SQVTM and ANQGSEA. V lost 8 bases, J lost 6 bases, and 7 bases stayed unmatched. The CDR3 loop spans 12 amino acids. For the CDR3, the DNA is TGCAGCTTTTTGGACAGGGGCCATGGCTACACCTTC. This encodes CSFLDRGHGYTF. The complete variable domain, with remaining parts taken from reference TRBV29-1 and TRBJ1-2, reads SAVISQKPSRDICQRGTSLTIQCQVDSQVTMMFWYRQQPGQSLTLIATANQGSEATYESGFVIDKFPISRPNLTFSTLTVSNMSPEDSSIYLCSFLDRGHGYTFGSGTRLTVV.